The T cell receptor (beta chain) under discussion was sequenced for a study of cytomegalovirus exposure and HLA in healthy donors. General study results and limits: One variant, a missense change in DCLRE1C, was linked in a later analysis to TCR beta V- and J-gene trimming. Clonal expansion, a later analysis showed, was greater in HLA-associated TCR beta chains than in equally common others.

PCR involved 60 Vbeta and 13 Jbeta primers. Clones were read by immunoSEQ multiplex PCR, and TCRdb kept only the in-frame ones, dropping some. Here the sample spans roughly 150,000 clones, more than 65% being singletons. The germline V gene encodes CDR1 LGHNA and CDR2 YNFKEQ. The CDR3 is 16 residues long. The V segment lost 0 bases and the J segment 5 bases; nucleotides outside the gene matches: 6. Points on this clone: Its antigen is as yet unknown.

The sequenced sample consisted of PBMCs. This TCR came from a man between 18 and 35 years old in good health and CMV-seropositive. This chain uses TRBV4-2 with TRBJ2-2; 7 bases align to TRBD1. In DNA, the CDR3 is TGTGCCAGCAGCCAAGATCGGACAGGACCAACCGGGGAGCTGTTTTTT. Translating it yields CASSQDRTGPTGELFF.